These T cell receptor beta chains were read from a single sample in a study of post-analysis software for immune sequencing data. TCRdb reprocessed the PCR reads via MiXCR and lists one record per CDR3 protein. The sample records approximately 730,000 distinct CDR3 sequences, 25% to 30% being singletons. Sequencing was performed on blood. The receptors shown here come from a girl aged 10 to 17 with multiple sclerosis. Both conserved end residues are part of each CDR3. D genes are given only for firm matches. Size is stated for part of the rows, as once, few or many counts, or as a class when the clone is expanded.

d_call: .; j_call: TRBJ2-5; clone_size: .; v_call: TRBV5-1; cdr3_aa: CASSLAGPTQETQYF; cdr3_nt: TGCGCCAGCAGCTTGGCAGGTCCGACCCAAGAGACCCAGTACTTC
d_call: .; j_call: TRBJ2-6; clone_size: few; v_call: TRBV29-1; cdr3_aa: CSLRDGANVLTF; cdr3_nt: TGCAGCCTCAGGGATGGGGCCAACGTCCTGACTTTC
d_call: TRBD1; j_call: TRBJ2-6; clone_size: .; v_call: TRBV28; cdr3_aa: CASSPPGGTGANVLTF; cdr3_nt: TGTGCCAGCAGTCCCCCAGGGGGCACTGGGGCCAACGTCCTGACTTTC
d_call: .; j_call: TRBJ1-5; clone_size: once; v_call: TRBV5-5; cdr3_aa: CASSSEDSLYLTNQPRHF; cdr3_nt: TGTGCCAGCAGCTCGGAGGACAGCCTCTATCTAACTAATCAGCCCCGGCATTTT
d_call: .; j_call: TRBJ1-1; clone_size: .; v_call: TRBV15; cdr3_aa: CATSRPFADTEAFF; cdr3_nt: TGTGCCACCAGCAGACCCTTCGCGGATACTGAAGCTTTCTTT
d_call: .; j_call: TRBJ2-3; clone_size: few; v_call: TRBV4-3; cdr3_aa: CASSQDATTSTDTQYF; cdr3_nt: TGCGCCAGCAGCCAAGACGCGACAACGAGCACAGATACGCAGTATTTT
d_call: .; j_call: TRBJ1-4; clone_size: few; v_call: TRBV15; cdr3_aa: CATSRGDPRTNEKLFF; cdr3_nt: TGTGCCACCAGCAGAGGGGACCCTCGAACTAATGAAAAACTGTTTTTT
d_call: .; j_call: TRBJ2-1; clone_size: .; v_call: TRBV6-1; cdr3_aa: CASSLLQDSYNEQFF; cdr3_nt: TGTGCCAGCAGCCTACTACAGGACTCCTACAATGAGCAGTTCTTC
d_call: .; j_call: TRBJ2-5; clone_size: few; v_call: TRBV20-1; cdr3_aa: CSALSGDTNFQETQYF; cdr3_nt: TGCAGTGCTCTCAGCGGGGACACGAACTTTCAAGAGACCCAGTACTTC
d_call: .; j_call: TRBJ2-3; clone_size: .; v_call: TRBV5-1; cdr3_aa: CASSLDVMTDTQYF; cdr3_nt: TGCGCCAGCAGCTTGGACGTAATGACAGATACGCAGTATTTT
d_call: TRBD2; j_call: TRBJ2-2; clone_size: .; v_call: TRBV6-6; cdr3_aa: CASSGASGRANFGELFF; cdr3_nt: TGTGCCTCCTCCGGGGCTAGCGGGAGGGCCAACTTCGGGGAGCTGTTTTTT
d_call: TRBD2; j_call: TRBJ2-5; clone_size: few; v_call: TRBV20-1; cdr3_aa: CSARVGLEGETQYF; cdr3_nt: TGCAGTGCTAGAGTCGGACTAGAAGGGGAGACCCAGTACTTC
d_call: TRBD1; j_call: TRBJ1-2; clone_size: few; v_call: TRBV20-1; cdr3_aa: CSAQSTGGDRGYTF; cdr3_nt: TGCAGTGCTCAATCGACAGGGGGTGATCGGGGCTACACCTTC
d_call: TRBD1; j_call: TRBJ2-5; clone_size: .; v_call: TRBV15; cdr3_aa: CATSRAKTGGASETQYF; cdr3_nt: TGTGCCACCAGCAGGGCAAAGACAGGGGGGGCATCGGAGACCCAGTACTTC
d_call: TRBD2; j_call: TRBJ2-7; clone_size: few; v_call: TRBV2; cdr3_aa: CARRLKVAGGYEQYF; cdr3_nt: TGTGCCAGACGCCTAAAGGTAGCGGGAGGCTACGAGCAGTACTTC
d_call: .; j_call: TRBJ2-2; clone_size: .; v_call: TRBV29-1; cdr3_aa: CSVGIGRSNTGELFF; cdr3_nt: TGCAGCGTTGGAATAGGACGGTCGAACACCGGGGAGCTGTTTTTT
d_call: TRBD2; j_call: TRBJ2-5; clone_size: .; v_call: TRBV6-2/TRBV6-3; cdr3_aa: CASATPPGSGDQETQYF; cdr3_nt: TGTGCCAGCGCGACACCCCCAGGAAGCGGGGACCAAGAGACCCAGTACTTC
d_call: .; j_call: TRBJ1-6; clone_size: many; v_call: TRBV7-9; cdr3_aa: CASSLGIYNSPLHF; cdr3_nt: TGTGCCAGCAGCTTGGGCATCTATAATTCACCCCTCCACTTT
d_call: .; j_call: TRBJ2-7; clone_size: .; v_call: TRBV7-2; cdr3_aa: CASSLGASLSYEQYF; cdr3_nt: TGTGCCAGCAGCTTAGGGGCGAGCCTATCCTACGAGCAGTACTTC
d_call: TRBD1; j_call: TRBJ1-2; clone_size: .; v_call: TRBV20-1; cdr3_aa: CSARRNAQGGGYTF; cdr3_nt: TGCAGTGCTAGACGGAACGCCCAGGGGGGTGGCTACACCTTC
d_call: TRBD2; j_call: TRBJ2-7; clone_size: few; v_call: TRBV20-1; cdr3_aa: CSALTSGRVYEQYF; cdr3_nt: TGCAGTGCCCTTACCAGCGGGAGGGTGTACGAGCAGTACTTC
d_call: .; j_call: TRBJ2-5; clone_size: .; v_call: TRBV10-3; cdr3_aa: CAIRGSIETQYF; cdr3_nt: TGTGCCATCAGGGGAAGCATAGAGACCCAGTACTTC
d_call: .; j_call: TRBJ1-5; clone_size: .; v_call: TRBV7-2; cdr3_aa: CASSLVWGRGGGNQPQHF; cdr3_nt: TGTGCCAGCAGCTTAGTATGGGGCAGGGGTGGTGGCAATCAGCCCCAGCATTTT
d_call: .; j_call: TRBJ2-6; clone_size: .; v_call: TRBV3-1; cdr3_aa: CASSQRGAGANVRTF; cdr3_nt: TGTGCCAGCAGCCAGCGGGGCGCTGGGGCCAACGTCCGGACTTTC
d_call: TRBD1; j_call: TRBJ2-3; clone_size: .; v_call: TRBV7-2; cdr3_aa: CASSLRQGRVVTQYF; cdr3_nt: TGTGCCAGCAGCTTACGACAGGGCCGGGTAGTTACGCAGTATTTT
d_call: TRBD2; j_call: TRBJ2-3; clone_size: .; v_call: TRBV5-1; cdr3_aa: CASSLGLAEPSTDTQYF; cdr3_nt: TGCGCCAGCAGCTTGGGACTAGCAGAGCCTAGCACAGATACGCAGTATTTT
d_call: TRBD1; j_call: TRBJ2-7; clone_size: few; v_call: TRBV19; cdr3_aa: CASSTPGTGTTYEQYF; cdr3_nt: TGTGCCAGTAGTACGCCCGGGACAGGGACCACCTACGAGCAGTACTTC
d_call: .; j_call: TRBJ2-7; clone_size: .; v_call: TRBV20-1; cdr3_aa: CSATGPHYEQYF; cdr3_nt: TGCAGTGCTACAGGACCCCACTACGAGCAGTACTTC
d_call: .; j_call: TRBJ2-3; clone_size: .; v_call: TRBV6-2/TRBV6-3; cdr3_aa: CATALTDTQYF; cdr3_nt: TGTGCCACCGCGCTCACAGATACGCAGTATTTT
d_call: .; j_call: TRBJ2-7; clone_size: few; v_call: TRBV4-3; cdr3_aa: CASSQEVAGWYEQYF; cdr3_nt: TGCGCCAGCAGCCAAGAGGTGGCAGGGTGGTACGAGCAGTACTTC
d_call: TRBD2; j_call: TRBJ2-5; clone_size: .; v_call: TRBV29-1; cdr3_aa: CSVEGRAGGPGQETQYF; cdr3_nt: TGCAGCGTTGAAGGGCGAGCGGGGGGGCCGGGACAAGAGACCCAGTACTTC
d_call: .; j_call: TRBJ1-2; clone_size: .; v_call: TRBV12-3/TRBV12-4; cdr3_aa: CASSLDHGGYTF; cdr3_nt: TGTGCCAGCAGTTTAGATCACGGTGGCTACACCTTC
d_call: .; j_call: TRBJ2-5; clone_size: .; v_call: TRBV5-1; cdr3_aa: CASSLTDTQETQYF; cdr3_nt: TGCGCCAGCAGCTTGACGGATACTCAAGAGACCCAGTACTTC